The rows below give T cell receptor beta chains drawn from one sample of a study of shared clonotypes between healthy human individuals. The data were produced by immunoSEQ multiplex PCR, yet TCRdb's version contains in-frame clones alone and is incomplete. Seen here are some 2.4 million clones, over 85% observed once, and the top ten hold about 0.34%. Sequenced input: naive CD4+ T cells from PBMCs. The receptor source for this set is a man aged 18-30 years in good health. Some clones in this sample may be carry-over from other donors' samples. The CDR3 runs from the conserved cysteine through the conserved F or W. D genes are given only for firm matches. Clone size is given for some rows only: seen once, a few or many times, or a class if the clone is expanded.

TRBJ2-1	NA	TRBV28	NA	TGTGCCAGCAGCCGCATCAGGGATGAGCAGTTCTTC	CASSRIRDEQFF
TRBJ2-3	NA	TRBV5-5	NA	TGTGCCAGCAGCTTGGTTTGGGTCGGTACTACGCAGTATTTT	CASSLVWVGTTQYF
TRBJ2-1	NA	TRBV5-4	NA	TGTGCCAGCAGCTTGGGGTTTGGTCAGGGACTCAATGAGCAGTTCTTC	CASSLGFGQGLNEQFF
TRBJ2-5	NA	TRBV15	TRBD1	TGTGCCACCAGCAGGGTGGGACAGGGTCCAGAGACCCAGTACTTC	CATSRVGQGPETQYF
TRBJ2-5	NA	TRBV7-3	TRBD2	TGTGCCAGCAGCTTAGGGAGGGCTAGCGGGAGTGAGACCCAGTACTTC	CASSLGRASGSETQYF
TRBJ2-7	few	TRBV11-3	TRBD2	TGTGCCAGCAGCTTTAGCGGGAGCTCCTACGAGCAGTACTTC	CASSFSGSSYEQYF
TRBJ1-3	NA	TRBV2	NA	TGTGCCAGCAGTGACAGAGCTCCGGGACTTGGAAACACCATATATTTT	CASSDRAPGLGNTIYF
TRBJ1-1	few	TRBV29-1	NA	TGCAGCGTTCTCTCCGTAACTGAAGCTTTCTTT	CSVLSVTEAFF
TRBJ2-4	NA	TRBV5-1	TRBD2	TGCGCCAGCAGCACTACCGGGACTAAAGACATTCAGTACTTC	CASSTTGTKDIQYF
TRBJ2-2	NA	TRBV9	NA	TGTGCCAGCAGACCACCGGGGGCAGGGACCGGGGAGCTGTTTTTT	CASRPPGAGTGELFF
TRBJ2-7	NA	TRBV10-3	TRBD2	TGTGCCATCAACTCGAGGGATAGTAGCGGGAGGAGCTCCTACGAGCAGTACTTC	CAINSRDSSGRSSYEQYF
TRBJ2-7	NA	TRBV14	NA	TGTGCCAGCAGCCAAGATAGCGGACTGGGGAGGGAGCAGTACTTC	CASSQDSGLGREQYF
TRBJ2-3	NA	TRBV18	TRBD1	TGTGCCAGCTCACCAAAAGGACAGGGGGCCCCTCGTCGAGATACGCAGTATTTT	CASSPKGQGAPRRDTQYF
TRBJ1-1	NA	TRBV2	NA	TGTGCCAGCAGTGCCCAGGGGAACACTGAAGCTTTCTTT	CASSAQGNTEAFF
TRBJ2-7	NA	TRBV30	NA	TGTGCCTGGAGTGTGGGTCCCTACGAGCAGTACTTC	CAWSVGPYEQYF
TRBJ2-3	NA	TRBV5-1	NA	TGCGCCAGCAGCTTGCGGTCAGAGCCAGATACGCAGTATTTT	CASSLRSEPDTQYF
TRBJ1-1	few	TRBV6-5	TRBD1	TGTGCCACACGCAGGGGGCCCACTGAAGCTTTCTTT	CATRRGPTEAFF
TRBJ2-7	once	TRBV5-1	TRBD2	TGCGCCAGCACCCGGATAGGACTAGCGGGAGTTCGGGACGAGCAGTACTTC	CASTRIGLAGVRDEQYF
TRBJ2-2	NA	TRBV11-3	TRBD1	TGTGCCAGCAGCTCGACAGGGACCGGGGAGCTGTTTTTT	CASSSTGTGELFF
TRBJ1-6	NA	TRBV2	TRBD1	TGTGCCAGCAGCCCGATCAGGGGGTCCTATAATTCACCCCTCCACTTT	CASSPIRGSYNSPLHF
TRBJ1-1	once	TRBV6-1	NA	TGTGCCAGCAGTGGTAACAGGGCGGCGAACACTGAAGCTTTCTTT	CASSGNRAANTEAFF
TRBJ2-4	NA	TRBV23-1	TRBD1	TGCGCCAGCAGTCCCCGGACAGGGGGCTCCAAAAACATTCAGTACTTC	CASSPRTGGSKNIQYF
TRBJ2-7	once	TRBV7-8	NA	TGTGCCAGCAGCCGGGGTTATTACGAGCAGTACTTC	CASSRGYYEQYF
TRBJ2-7	once	TRBV6-5	TRBD2	TGTGCCAGCTCGGCGGGAGGGCCGTACGAGCAGTACTTC	CASSAGGPYEQYF
TRBJ2-7	NA	TRBV5-1	NA	TGCGCCAGCAGCTTGGCCCCACGGTCCTACGAGCAGTACTTC	CASSLAPRSYEQYF
TRBJ2-3	NA	TRBV11-1	NA	TGTGCCAGCAGCACCGACCGGGGGGATACGCAGTATTTT	CASSTDRGDTQYF
TRBJ1-1	NA	TRBV5-1	TRBD1	TGCGCCAGCAGCTTGGGACAGGGAACAACTGAAGCTTTCTTT	CASSLGQGTTEAFF
TRBJ2-1	NA	TRBV11-2	NA	TGTGCCAGCAGCTTAGGCGGGGTATGGTCCTACAATGAGCAGTTCTTC	CASSLGGVWSYNEQFF
TRBJ2-7	NA	TRBV10-3	NA	TGTGCCATCCCTATCCCAACGGACTCATCCTACGAGCAGTACTTC	CAIPIPTDSSYEQYF
TRBJ1-3	NA	TRBV6-6	NA	TGTGCCAGCAGTTACCTCGGCGGATCCTCTGGAAACACCATATATTTT	CASSYLGGSSGNTIYF
TRBJ2-7	NA	TRBV7-9	TRBD2	TGTGGCTCGGGGGGACCCTCCCCTGAGCAGTACTTC	CGSGGPSPEQYF
TRBJ2-2	NA	TRBV7-2	NA	TGTGCCAGCAGCTTACGACCGCAGAACACCGGGGAGCTGTTTTTT	CASSLRPQNTGELFF
TRBJ2-7	NA	TRBV21-1	NA	TGTGCCAGCAGCGGTCTGGGACTAGCGTGCTACGAGCAGTACTTC	CASSGLGLACYEQYF
TRBJ2-3	NA	TRBV10-1	NA	TGCGCCAGCAGTGAGTCGGGCGGGAGCACAGATACGCAGTATTTT	CASSESGGSTDTQYF
TRBJ2-5	NA	TRBV25-1	NA	TGTGCCAGCCGCTCCATCAGAGAAGAGACCCAGTACTTC	CASRSIREETQYF
TRBJ2-1	NA	TRBV6-5	TRBD1	TGTGCCAGCAGGCTGGGACAGGGGGCTCCTGAGCAGTTCTTC	CASRLGQGAPEQFF
TRBJ1-2	NA	TRBV5-6	NA	TGTGCCAGCAGCCTAGCCCTTACAGGGACGGAGGGCTACACCTTC	CASSLALTGTEGYTF
TRBJ2-7	once	TRBV2	TRBD2	TGTGCCAGCAGTGCCCTAGCGGGAGTCGGCCAGTACTTC	CASSALAGVGQYF
TRBJ1-5	NA	TRBV7-2	NA	TGTGCCAGCAGCTTCCGACCAGTTAGTAGCAATCAGCCCCAGCATTTT	CASSFRPVSSNQPQHF
TRBJ2-1	NA	TRBV7-6	NA	TGTGCCAGCAGCTTCCCTCCGATGACAGATTACAATGAGCAGTTCTTC	CASSFPPMTDYNEQFF
TRBJ1-6	NA	TRBV28	TRBD1	TGTGCCAGCAGCTCGGCCGGGACAGGCACTTCACCCCTCCACTTT	CASSSAGTGTSPLHF
TRBJ1-2	NA	TRBV15	NA	TGTGCCACCAGCAGAGGGGTTACGGCCGGAGGCTCCGGCTACACCTTC	CATSRGVTAGGSGYTF
TRBJ2-7	NA	TRBV18	NA	TGTGCCAGCTCACCATCAGGGGGGCCCTCCTACGAGCAGTACTTC	CASSPSGGPSYEQYF
TRBJ2-7	NA	TRBV28	TRBD2	TGTGCCAGCAGTTTAGCGGGAGTCTACGAGCAGTACTTC	CASSLAGVYEQYF
TRBJ1-6	NA	TRBV10-2	TRBD1	TGCGCCAGCAGTGAGGGGGACAGGGATAATTCACCCCTCCACTTT	CASSEGDRDNSPLHF
TRBJ2-7	NA	TRBV6-5	NA	TGTGCCAGCAGTCTCACCTACGAGCAGTACTTC	CASSLTYEQYF
TRBJ2-5	NA	TRBV12-5	TRBD1	TGTGCTAGTGGTTTGGGATTACAGGGGGCAGAGACCCAGTACTTC	CASGLGLQGAETQYF
TRBJ2-7	NA	TRBV18	NA	TGTGCCAGCTCACCGGACGGCCGCTCCTACGAGCAGTACTTC	CASSPDGRSYEQYF
TRBJ1-2	NA	TRBV19	NA	TGTGCCAGTAGTATGCGGGGAAACTATGGCTACACCTTC	CASSMRGNYGYTF
TRBJ2-1	NA	TRBV6-6	TRBD1	TGTGCCAGCAGTCCAGGGGGACACGTCGATCGGTTCTTC	CASSPGGHVDRFF
TRBJ2-1	NA	TRBV9	NA	TGTGCCAGCAGCGTAGTCGGATCGGGAGAGCAGTTCTTC	CASSVVGSGEQFF
TRBJ2-5	NA	TRBV11-2	NA	TGTGCCAGCAGCTTCGCAAGCGGAGCGTACCAAGAGACCCAGTACTTC	CASSFASGAYQETQYF
TRBJ2-7	NA	TRBV5-1	NA	TGCGCCAGCAGTAGCTCCCCAAGGCGGGACTCATCCTACGAGCAGTACTTC	CASSSSPRRDSSYEQYF
TRBJ2-7	NA	TRBV6-5	NA	TGTGCCAGCAGTTACGGCAGGGGCTACGAGCAGTACTTC	CASSYGRGYEQYF
TRBJ1-2	NA	TRBV5-1	TRBD1	TGCGCCAGCAGCTCCTCGGGGGGACAGGGATACTATGGCTACACCTTC	CASSSSGGQGYYGYTF
TRBJ2-3	NA	TRBV27	NA	TGTGCCAGCAGAAACCTCCGGGGAGCAGATACGCAGTATTTT	CASRNLRGADTQYF
TRBJ2-3	NA	TRBV27	NA	TGTGCCAGCAGTCCAATACAGGGTTGGGGCACAGATACGCAGTATTTT	CASSPIQGWGTDTQYF
TRBJ1-2	NA	TRBV6-5	NA	TGTGCCAGCAGTTACTCCAAGCATACCTATGGCTACACCTTC	CASSYSKHTYGYTF
TRBJ2-3	NA	TRBV9	NA	TGTGCCAGCAGCGTAGACCAGCGCACAGATACGCAGTATTTT	CASSVDQRTDTQYF
TRBJ1-5	NA	TRBV28	NA	TGTGCCAGCAGTTTGCCGGGGCAGCCCCAGCATTTT	CASSLPGQPQHF